This T cell receptor beta chain comes out of a study of blood T cell repertoires in COVID-19 (dated by TCRdb to 2020 to 2022). Looking at the study overall: Collaborator samples came from the United States, Italy and Spain and covered acute and convalescent phases of COVID-19. Subjects who had been exposed to COVID-19, were actively infected with it, or had recovered from it provided the deeply sampled blood TCRbeta repertoires that made up the dataset. The material from the prospective study consisted of cDNA or gDNA derived from T cells, B-cell-depleted T cells, or PBMCs. The sample metadata nearly always contained a de-identified subject ID, COVID-19 status, age in years and sex. The repertoires were released in a freely available public database meant as a resource for research on the immune response to SARS-CoV-2. HLA class I and class II types, where available, came from metadata supplied by the sample provider rather than from assay-based typing. Samples came from the ongoing ImmuneRACE study (first 160 participants) plus 1,254 subjects from 6 global collaborators. The paper as a whole reports these results and caveats: Clinical and demographic metadata were provided uncurated, with the amount varying by source and participant.

The sample holds a few counts of this clone. Its binding antigen is unknown. It has no much larger one-base neighbor in the sample; base qualities were not kept. Whole blood was collected in K2EDTA tubes by collaborating institutions according to the institutions' own protocols. For TCRbeta analysis, collaborator samples were shipped as frozen whole blood, as isolated PBMCs, or as DNA extracted from either sample type. TCRbeta CDR3 regions were amplified from genomic DNA using the immunoSEQ Assay, a bias-controlled multiplex PCR. In the paper's pipeline: Within the assay, amplification of reference gene primers was used to estimate how many nucleated cells each sample contained. To quantify the absolute abundance of each unique TCRbeta CDR3 rearrangement, sequence reads were collapsed and filtered. Productive Simpson clonality was computed per sample as the square root of Simpson's diversity index over productive rearrangements. Here the immuneACCESS table is served through TCRdb, limited to in-frame sequences with V and J called. Missing clones are a known gap in these copies; in checked studies unresolved V genes cover under half, and the rest lacks a known reason. V, J and clone size are taken as reported in that table, and D and trimming were inferred from the DNA itself. The sample table contains roughly 270,000 clones; only one count was recorded for approximately 85% of them. The ten most abundant clones make up 5.1% of the sample.

The clonotype comes from a man in his fifties or sixties with active or convalescent COVID-19. Sequenced: peripheral blood.

In nucleotides, the sequence is TGTGCCAGCAGCTTGTTTGGACAGAACGTGAACGGGGAGCTGTTTTTT. This codes for CASSLFGQNVNGELFF. The chain couples TRBV7-6 to TRBJ2-2; the D gene is perhaps TRBD1, on 6 matching bases. Sequences SGHVS (CDR1) and FNYEAQ (CDR2) are obtained from the germline V gene. The CDR3, from cysteine to phenylalanine, totals 16 residues. CDR3 DNA is the only sequence kept; it has 48 bases, read in frame from the first base. Between the V and J ends, shortened by 3 bases and 7 bases respectively, the junction contains 18 bases.